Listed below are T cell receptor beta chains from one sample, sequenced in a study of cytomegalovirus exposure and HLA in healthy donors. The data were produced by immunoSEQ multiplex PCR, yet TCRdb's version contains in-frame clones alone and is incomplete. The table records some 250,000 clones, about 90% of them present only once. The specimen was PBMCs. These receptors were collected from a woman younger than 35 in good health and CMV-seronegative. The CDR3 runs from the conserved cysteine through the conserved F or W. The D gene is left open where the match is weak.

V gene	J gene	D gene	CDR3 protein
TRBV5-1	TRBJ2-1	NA	CASSLEAHNEQFF
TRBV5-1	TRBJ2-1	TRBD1	CASSPGQGFNEQFF
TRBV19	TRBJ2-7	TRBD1	CASSRARQGAYEQYF
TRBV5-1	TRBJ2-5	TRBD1	CASTKTGTGGETQYF
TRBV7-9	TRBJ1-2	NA	CASSLAQTPANYGYTF
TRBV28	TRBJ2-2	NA	CASSGQTTGELFF
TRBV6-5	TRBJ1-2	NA	CASSYSLGRANYGYTF
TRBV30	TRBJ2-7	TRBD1	CAWSSGTGGEQYF
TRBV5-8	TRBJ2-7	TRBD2	CASSLIGSGSEQYF
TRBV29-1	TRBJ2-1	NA	CSVVRGDEQFF
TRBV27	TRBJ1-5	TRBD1	CASSSQGGRYSNQPQHF
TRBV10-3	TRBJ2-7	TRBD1	CAISDTKGTGSSYEQYF
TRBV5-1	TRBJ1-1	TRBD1	CASSPDRAGNTEAFF
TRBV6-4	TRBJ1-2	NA	CASSVDRTANYGYTF
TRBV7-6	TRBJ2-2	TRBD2	CASSLVVWLAGSNTGELFF